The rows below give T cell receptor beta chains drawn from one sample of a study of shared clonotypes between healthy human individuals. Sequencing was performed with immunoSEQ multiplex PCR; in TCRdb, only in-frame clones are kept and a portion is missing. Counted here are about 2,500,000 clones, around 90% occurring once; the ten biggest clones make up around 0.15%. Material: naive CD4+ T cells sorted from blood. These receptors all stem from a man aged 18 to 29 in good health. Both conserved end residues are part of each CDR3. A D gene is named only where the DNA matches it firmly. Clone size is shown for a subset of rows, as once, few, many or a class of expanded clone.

TGTGCCAGCAGCGGGGGGTTCACAGATACGCAGTATTTT | CASSGGFTDTQYF | NA | TRBJ2-3 | NA | TRBV5-4
TGTGCCAGTAGTTCTCCAGGGGTGATCACCGGGGAGCTGTTTTTT | CASSSPGVITGELFF | NA | TRBJ2-2 | NA | TRBV19
TGTGCCAGCAGTTACCAGGGGTCGAGTACAGATACGCAGTATTTT | CASSYQGSSTDTQYF | NA | TRBJ2-3 | NA | TRBV2
TGTGCCAGCAGTGAAGCGCGTGGCAGGGAAGTATGGGACTCTGGAAACACCATATATTTT | CASSEARGREVWDSGNTIYF | NA | TRBJ1-3 | NA | TRBV2
TGTGCCAGCAGTTACCTGGGTTCCGAGACCCAGTACTTC | CASSYLGSETQYF | NA | TRBJ2-5 | NA | TRBV6-5
TGCGCCAGCAGCCAAGAAGTAGGCCGGGTCCATGAGCAGTTCTTC | CASSQEVGRVHEQFF | NA | TRBJ2-1 | NA | TRBV4-3
TGCGCCAGCAGCCAAGATTTGAGGCAGGGATCGGAGGAGCAGTACTTC | CASSQDLRQGSEEQYF | NA | TRBJ2-7 | NA | TRBV4-1
TGTGCCAGCAGCTTGGGACAGGGCTATAACACCGGGGAGCTGTTTTTT | CASSLGQGYNTGELFF | once | TRBJ2-2 | TRBD1 | TRBV7-9
TGTGCCAGCAGTTACCGGCAGGGAATGAACACTGAAGCTTTCTTT | CASSYRQGMNTEAFF | NA | TRBJ1-1 | NA | TRBV6-5
TGTGCCATCAGCTTGAGAGGGGATGGCTACACCTTC | CAISLRGDGYTF | NA | TRBJ1-2 | NA | TRBV10-3
TGCGCCAGCAGTGAGTCTTTGGATCAGCCCCAGCATTTT | CASSESLDQPQHF | NA | TRBJ1-5 | NA | TRBV10-1
TGTGCCAGCAGCTTTTCCGGGACAGGCCTTGGAAACACCATATATTTT | CASSFSGTGLGNTIYF | once | TRBJ1-3 | TRBD1 | TRBV7-9
TGTGCCAGCTCACCACGGCAGGGGTCCGGGGAGCTGTTTTTT | CASSPRQGSGELFF | NA | TRBJ2-2 | NA | TRBV18
TGTGCCAGCAGTTATCTCCATACGCAGTATTTT | CASSYLHTQYF | NA | TRBJ2-3 | NA | TRBV6-5
TGTGCCAGCAGTTCTGGCGGGGGGGCGTACGAGCAGTACTTC | CASSSGGGAYEQYF | NA | TRBJ2-7 | TRBD2 | TRBV6-5
TGTGCCAGCACCCTAGGACAGGGTGGTCGTGGCTACACCTTC | CASTLGQGGRGYTF | NA | TRBJ1-2 | TRBD1 | TRBV28
TGTGCCAGCAGCCTACCACAGGGCTCCTACAATGAGCAGTTCTTC | CASSLPQGSYNEQFF | NA | TRBJ2-1 | NA | TRBV5-4
TGTGCCATCAGTGAGTCGAGTAGCTCTGGAAACACCATATATTTT | CAISESSSSGNTIYF | NA | TRBJ1-3 | NA | TRBV10-3
TGTGCCAGCAGCTTGGTGTTCGCTAGTGAGAGCTCCTACAATGAGCAGTTCTTC | CASSLVFASESSYNEQFF | once | TRBJ2-1 | NA | TRBV5-6
TGTGCCTGGAGTCTAGCGGGAGGGTGGCATGAGCAGTTCTTC | CAWSLAGGWHEQFF | NA | TRBJ2-1 | TRBD2 | TRBV30
TGTGCCAGCAGTCCTGTCCCGGGACAGGGAAACTATGGCTACACCTTC | CASSPVPGQGNYGYTF | NA | TRBJ1-2 | TRBD1 | TRBV6-6
TGTGCCAGCAGCTTACGAGGGTCTGGGGCCAACGTCCTGACTTTC | CASSLRGSGANVLTF | NA | TRBJ2-6 | NA | TRBV13
TGTGCCATCAGTGAGTGGGGTAGCGGGAACTCCTACGAGCAGTACTTC | CAISEWGSGNSYEQYF | NA | TRBJ2-7 | TRBD2 | TRBV10-3
TGTGCCAGCAGCCGGACAGTGGGGGCTGAGACCCAGTACTTC | CASSRTVGAETQYF | once | TRBJ2-5 | NA | TRBV6-5
TGCGCCAGCAGCCCTGCCCCGACGGGTCAAGCTAACTATGGCTACACCTTC | CASSPAPTGQANYGYTF | NA | TRBJ1-2 | NA | TRBV5-1
TGCACCAGCAGCCTCATCCGGGACAGGGGGCATAGCAATCAGCCCCAGCATTTT | CTSSLIRDRGHSNQPQHF | NA | TRBJ1-5 | NA | TRBV1
TGTGCCAGCAGCCGGGACGGTACCTACAATGAGCAGTTCTTC | CASSRDGTYNEQFF | NA | TRBJ2-1 | NA | TRBV7-9
TGTGCCAGCAGCGTCAACAATCAGCCCCAGCATTTT | CASSVNNQPQHF | NA | TRBJ1-5 | NA | TRBV11-2
TGTGCCAGCAAAGCGACAGGCTCGACCTACGAGCAGTACTTC | CASKATGSTYEQYF | NA | TRBJ2-7 | NA | TRBV6-6
TGTGCCAGCAGTTTATGGGGGTCCGGGCCAGATACGCAGTATTTT | CASSLWGSGPDTQYF | NA | TRBJ2-3 | NA | TRBV27
TGTGCCAGCAGCTTACAGGCGGTCGAGCAGTACTTC | CASSLQAVEQYF | NA | TRBJ2-7 | NA | TRBV7-9
TGTGCCAGCAGTTGGACAGGGGGATCCTACGAGCAGTACTTC | CASSWTGGSYEQYF | NA | TRBJ2-7 | TRBD1 | TRBV6-1
TGTGCCATCAGAGAGGGGGGGACAGTCCCGACAGATACGCAGTATTTT | CAIREGGTVPTDTQYF | once | TRBJ2-3 | NA | TRBV10-3
TGTGCCAGCAGTTACGAGGGTTCTGACAAAAACATTCAGTACTTC | CASSYEGSDKNIQYF | NA | TRBJ2-4 | NA | TRBV6-6
TGTGCCAGCAGCTTTAACAGGGGAGGGCTTGATGGGCCCCAGCATTTT | CASSFNRGGLDGPQHF | once | TRBJ1-5 | TRBD1 | TRBV5-4
TGTGCCAGTAGTTCCTTGACTAGCGGGAGCTACAATGAGCAGTTCTTC | CASSSLTSGSYNEQFF | once | TRBJ2-1 | TRBD2 | TRBV19
TGTGCCAGCAGCTTGACAGGGCAGGGGACCCACGAGCAGTACTTC | CASSLTGQGTHEQYF | NA | TRBJ2-7 | NA | TRBV5-4
TGTGCCAGCAGCGACCCGGGACTAGCGTCCCAAGAGACCCAGTACTTC | CASSDPGLASQETQYF | NA | TRBJ2-5 | TRBD2 | TRBV5-4
TGCGCCAGCAGCTTGGGTCCTTCGCAGTATTTT | CASSLGPSQYF | NA | TRBJ2-3 | NA | TRBV5-1
TGTGCCAGTAGCCATGGACAGGCCAAAACAAATCAGCCCCAGCATTTT | CASSHGQAKTNQPQHF | NA | TRBJ1-5 | TRBD1 | TRBV19
TGTGCCAGCCACAGTCCTCGCTCTGGGGCCAACGTCCTGACTTTC | CASHSPRSGANVLTF | NA | TRBJ2-6 | NA | TRBV6-5
TGTGCCAGCACACCAGGGGGACTAGGGACCTACGAGCAGTACTTC | CASTPGGLGTYEQYF | NA | TRBJ2-7 | NA | TRBV28
TGTGCCAGCAGACAACCGGGACTAGCTTACAATGAGCAGTTCTTC | CASRQPGLAYNEQFF | NA | TRBJ2-1 | TRBD2 | TRBV6-5
TGTGCCAGCTCACACGGGACGGCGGTTTATAATTCACCCCTCCACTTT | CASSHGTAVYNSPLHF | NA | TRBJ1-6 | NA | TRBV18
TGTGCCAGCAGCCCCGAGGGGCGGGGGGGCGAGAAGCAGTACTTC | CASSPEGRGGEKQYF | NA | TRBJ2-7 | TRBD2 | TRBV13
TGCGCCAGCAGTCCCTCAGGGCTAGCTGAGTATTTT | CASSPSGLAEYF | NA | TRBJ2-3 | NA | TRBV10-1
TGTGCCAGCAGTTACTTCGCAGGGACCGAGCAGTACTTC | CASSYFAGTEQYF | NA | TRBJ2-7 | NA | TRBV6-6
TGCGCCAGCACCCCAGGTGGAGGGACCACAGATACGCAGTATTTT | CASTPGGGTTDTQYF | NA | TRBJ2-3 | NA | TRBV5-1
TGTGCCAGCCATGGTAGCACAGATACGCAGTATTTT | CASHGSTDTQYF | NA | TRBJ2-3 | NA | TRBV7-9
TGCAGCGTTGACGGGGGGGCAACAGATACGCAGTATTTT | CSVDGGATDTQYF | NA | TRBJ2-3 | TRBD2 | TRBV29-1
TGTGCCAGCTCCCCGCTGGGACCTAGCACAGATACGCAGTATTTT | CASSPLGPSTDTQYF | once | TRBJ2-3 | NA | TRBV9